These 24 T cell receptor beta chains share one sample of origin, sequenced in a study of technical replicates of blood from several donors. TCRdb's copy holds only in-frame clones and misses some; the assay was immunoSEQ multiplex PCR. The sample has tens of thousands of clones, approximately 90% seen once. The material sequenced was PBMCs. All receptors derive from a human donor in good health. Some clones in this sample may be carry-over from other donors' samples.

The chain combines TRBV7-2 with TRBJ2-5; the match to TRBD2 covers 8 bases. Germline values: CDR1 SGHTA, CDR2 FQGNSA. This CDR3 has 15 amino acids. V shed 2 bases, J shed 1 base, and the junction held 3 bases outside the gene matches. The chain's CDR3 is CASSLSGLAQETQYF. The DNA for the CDR3 is TGTGCCAGCAGCTTATCTGGACTAGCCCAAGAGACCCAGTACTTC.

To note about this clone: Other DNA sequences from this sample encode an identical CDR3 as well. This chain links TRBV7-9 with TRBJ2-5; D perhaps matches TRBD2 (5 bases). CDR1 and CDR2 from the germline V gene are SEHNR and FQNEAQ (reference sequence). The CDR3 length is 13 residues. Trimming left V 5 bases short and J 1 base short, with 8 bases between. CDR3 DNA sequence: TGTGCCAGCAGCCTCCGGGGCCAAGAGACCCAGTACTTC. It encodes CASSLRGQETQYF.

V is TRBV12-5 and J is TRBJ1-4, with TRBD1 identical over 7 bases. The CDR3 covers 15 residues. V shed 4 bases, J shed 4 bases, and the junction held 6 bases outside the gene matches. CDR1 is LGHNT and CDR2 is FRNRAP in the germline V gene. CDR3 DNA: TGTGCTAGTGGTTCGGGACAGCTGGGTAATGAAAAACTGTTTTTT. Protein: CASGSGQLGNEKLFF.

The table lists this clone with a count of one. The chain employs TRBV5-1 and TRBJ2-1; the match to TRBD2 covers 10 bases. V was pared by 0 bases and J by 8 bases, with 8 bases of the junction left unmatched. In germline, CDR1 is SGHRS, CDR2 YFSETQ. This CDR3 region has 16 residues. CDR3 nucleotide sequence: TGCGCCAGCAGCTTGGTTCGGACTAGCGGTTTCGATGAGCAGTTCTTC. Residues: CASSLVRTSGFDEQFF.

This clone was observed a few times. This rearrangement joins TRBV2 to TRBJ1-2; 7 bases are shared with TRBD1. Per germline, CDR1 SNHLY and CDR2 FYNNEI. J lost 4 bases, V lost 7 bases, and 12 bases had no gene match. The length of the CDR3 is 15 residues. The CDR3 here is CASTGRRDSFYGYTF. The CDR3 nucleotides are TGTGCCAGCACCGGACGGCGGGACAGCTTCTATGGCTACACCTTC.

This chain uses TRBV7-8 with TRBJ2-7; TRBD1 matches at 9 bases. CDR1 and CDR2 from the germline V gene are SGHVS and FQNEAQ. The junction had 5 bases not matched to a gene; V was cut back by 5 bases and J by 3 bases. CDR3 size: 14 residues. CDR3 in amino acids: CASSHRQGGYEQYF. In DNA form, the CDR3 reads TGTGCCAGCAGCCATCGACAGGGGGGCTACGAGCAGTACTTC.

This chain links TRBV7-3 with TRBJ2-1, with TRBD2 matching 14 bases. This CDR3 spans 18 amino acids. Germline values: CDR1 SGHTA, CDR2 FQGTGA. V lost 2 bases and J lost 2; bases outside the gene matches: 5. The CDR3 nucleotides read TGTGCCAGCAGCTTACAGGGACTAGCGGGAGAGCCCTACAATGAGCAGTTCTTC. Its translation: CASSLQGLAGEPYNEQFF.

V is TRBV4-1 and J is TRBJ2-2, with 7 bases aligning to TRBD2. J gave up 6 bases and V 1 base, and 5 bases lay outside the gene matches. The germline gives CDR1 MGHRA, CDR2 YSYEKL. This CDR3 region has 15 residues. This CDR3 is CASSQGTSVSGELFF. As DNA, the CDR3 is TGCGCCAGCAGCCAAGGGACTAGTGTGTCCGGGGAGCTGTTTTTT.

This chain connects TRBV30 to TRBJ1-5; D is unresolved. From germline, CDR1 is GTSNPN and CDR2 SVGIG (reference sequence). V was trimmed by 1 base and J by 11 bases, leaving 15 bases between them. The CDR3 contains 13 residues. The CDR3 DNA is TGTGCCTGGAGTGCCCGGGGTGGTCGGGCCCAGCATTTT. Protein sequence: CAWSARGGRAQHF.

This clone was counted only a few times. The chain recombines TRBV14 with TRBJ1-1; D perhaps matches TRBD1 (5 bases). The CDR3 totals 14 residues. Germline lookup yields CDR1 SGHDN and CDR2 FVKESK. The V end lost 0 bases, the J end lost 7 bases, and 12 bases lay between the germline ends. CDR3 nucleotide sequence: TGTGCCAGCAGCCAAGATTGGGGCGTGAGTGAAGCTTTCTTT. Its translation is CASSQDWGVSEAFF. Drawing the rest from reference TRBV14 and TRBJ1-1, the complete variable domain is EAGVTQFPSHSVIEKGQTVTLRCDPISGHDNLYWYRRVMGKEIKFLLHFVKESKQDESGMPNNRFLAERTGGTYSTLKVQPAELEDSGVYFCASSQDWGVSEAFFGQGTRLTVV.

The chain has TRBV30 and TRBJ1-2, with D possibly TRBD1 on 5 matching bases. Germline assignment: CDR1 GTSNPN and CDR2 SVGIG (reference sequence). Trimming stripped 4 bases from V and 4 bases from J, with 10 bases between. The CDR3 runs to 12 residues. CDR3 region: CAWTGGIYGYTF. The CDR3 nucleotides read TGTGCCTGGACGGGGGGAATCTATGGCTACACCTTC.

V usage is TRBV23-1 and J usage is TRBJ2-2; D uncertain. TRBV23-1 is sorted into the ORF group, with uncertain function. The CDR3 loop spans 16 amino acids. Between the trimmed V and J ends, which lost 3 bases and 6 bases, there was a span of 17 bases. DNA of the CDR3: TGCGCCAGCAGTCACCAAACCGACAAGGTTCCCGGGGAGCTGTTTTTT. Translation: CASSHQTDKVPGELFF.

J is TRBJ2-5 and V is TRBV2; TRBD2 agrees at 12 bases. CDR1 and CDR2 from the germline V gene are SNHLY and FYNNEI. The CDR3 contains 15 residues. V lost 3 bases, J lost 5 bases, and 4 bases stayed unmatched. DNA for the CDR3: TGTGCCAGCAGTGACCTAGGGACTAGCGGGGAGACCCAGTACTTC. Encoded protein: CASSDLGTSGETQYF.

The J gene is TRBJ1-5, the V gene TRBV5-1; 8 bases agree with TRBD1. This CDR3 comprises 19 residues. V lost 3 bases and J lost 1; bases outside the gene matches: 15. Germline CDR1 SGHRS, CDR2 YFSETQ. CDR3 sequence (DNA): TGCGCCAGCAGCTCCGGACAGGGAGACGCTTATCGGAGCAATCAGCCCCAGCATTTT. This translates into CASSSGQGDAYRSNQPQHF.

The chain links TRBV9 to TRBJ1-6, with TRBD1 matching over 7 bases. CDR1 SGDLS and CDR2 YYNGEE come from the germline V gene. This CDR3 has 15 residues. The junction had 16 bases not matched to a gene; V was cut back by 3 bases and J by 16 bases. The DNA of the CDR3 is TGTGCCAGCAGCGCATATGGGACAGCTACCGGGTCTCTCCACTTT. Translated, it gives CASSAYGTATGSLHF.

As DNA, the CDR3 is TGTGCCAGCAGCCGACCAGGACTAGCCAATGAGCAGTTCTTC. Amino acids: CASSRPGLANEQFF. The rearrangement links TRBV7-9 to TRBJ2-1, with 8 positions matching TRBD2. The V gene end was trimmed by 5 bases and the J gene end by 6 bases; junction bases not matched to a gene: 6. This CDR3 is 14 amino acids long. CDR1 SEHNR and CDR2 FQNEAQ come from the germline V gene (reference sequence).

J is TRBJ2-5 and V is TRBV2; 7 bases line up with TRBD2. The CDR3 has 16 amino acids. CDR1 is SNHLY, CDR2 FYNNEI, per germline. After removal of 3 bases from V and 0 bases from J, the junction contained 7 bases not matched to a gene. The CDR3 DNA is TGTGCCAGCAGTGACCTAGCGGCCTCGTACCAAGAGACCCAGTACTTC. Protein product: CASSDLAASYQETQYF.

This chain uses TRBV7-2 with TRBJ2-3; no clear D gene. CDR3 length: 15 amino acids. From germline, CDR1 is SGHTA and CDR2 FQGNSA. Trimming left V 0 bases short and J 0 bases short, with 7 bases between. The DNA of the CDR3 is TGTGCCAGCAGCTTAGCGGCACCCAGCACAGATACGCAGTATTTT. Its translation: CASSLAAPSTDTQYF.

This rearrangement joins TRBV4-1 to TRBJ1-2; no definite D call. Between the trimmed V and J ends, which lost 4 bases and 0 bases, there was a span of 6 bases. The CDR3 consists of 13 residues. CDR1 is MGHRA and CDR2 is YSYEKL in the germline V gene. CDR3 residues: CASSPQTNYGYTF. The DNA for the CDR3 is TGCGCCAGCAGCCCCCAGACTAACTATGGCTACACCTTC.

The V call is TRBV4-1, the J call TRBJ1-4, with D tentatively TRBD1 (6 bases). The CDR3 runs to 18 residues. Trimming removed 1 base from V and 0 bases from J, with 15 bases in between. Per germline, CDR1 MGHRA and CDR2 YSYEKL. CDR3 nucleotides: TGCGCCAGCAGCCAAGTGTACAGGGATAGGGCAACTAATGAAAAACTGTTTTTT. It specifies CASSQVYRDRATNEKLFF.

This clone was picked up one time. The chain uses TRBV20-1 and TRBJ2-5, with D possibly matching TRBD2 (6 bases). Germline V gives CDR1 DFQATT, CDR2 SNEGSKA (reference sequence). V dropped 6 bases and J dropped 5 bases, with 10 bases sitting between them. This CDR3 is 11 amino acids long. CDR3 sequence reads: CSAGSSETQYF. The CDR3 bases are TGCAGTGCCGGGAGCTCGGAGACCCAGTACTTC.

The chain is built from TRBV5-1 and TRBJ2-7, with D unclear. This CDR3 has 15 residues. Trimming removed 0 bases at V and 4 bases at J, with 14 bases between. Germline CDR1 SGHRS, CDR2 YFSETQ. CDR3 bases: TGCGCCAGCAGCTTGGCCTCACAGCTAATGTACGAGCAGTACTTC. It is translated as CASSLASQLMYEQYF.

The rearrangement links TRBV30 to TRBJ2-1; D unresolved. V shed 2 bases and J shed 12 bases, with 11 bases lying between them. The CDR3 totals 11 residues. The germline V gene has CDR1 GTSNPN and CDR2 SVGIG (reference sequence). CDR3 DNA: TGTGCCTGGAGTTACCTATCTTGGCAGTTCTTC. Protein sequence: CAWSYLSWQFF.

The rearrangement uses TRBV9 and TRBJ2-3, with D perhaps TRBD2 (5 bases). Trimming left V 3 bases short and J 2 bases short, with 13 bases between. The CDR3 length is 15 residues. Germline V gene lookup returns CDR1 SGDLS and CDR2 YYNGEE. CDR3 bases: TGTGCCAGCAGCGCTACTAGTATACCCACAGATACGCAGTATTTT. Its translation: CASSATSIPTDTQYF.